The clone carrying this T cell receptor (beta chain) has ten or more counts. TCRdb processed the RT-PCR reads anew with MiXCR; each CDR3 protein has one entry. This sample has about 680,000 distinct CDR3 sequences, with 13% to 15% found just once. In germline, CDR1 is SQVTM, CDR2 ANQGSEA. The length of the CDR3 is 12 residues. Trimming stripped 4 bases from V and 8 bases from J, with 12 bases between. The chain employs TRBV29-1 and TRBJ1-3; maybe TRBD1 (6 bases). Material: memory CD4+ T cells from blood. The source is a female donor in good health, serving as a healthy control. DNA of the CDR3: TGCAGCGTTGCCACAGGGCAACACACCATATATTTT. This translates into CSVATGQHTIYF.